The source of this T cell receptor (beta chain) is a study of OX40 agonist ivuxolimab in advanced cancers. Profiled with immunoSEQ multiplex PCR; TCRdb holds only in-frame clones, not every one. The table includes about 110,000 clones, roughly nine tenths detected once. V shed 6 bases and J 0 bases; nucleotides not matched to a gene: 6. This CDR3 has 15 amino acids. In germline, CDR1 is MNHEY, CDR2 SMNVEV (reference sequence). The chain recombines TRBV27 with TRBJ2-3, with 7 bases fitting TRBD2. The TCR originated in an adult with an advanced solid tumor such as melanoma, head and neck, liver or kidney cancer. Here the sequenced sample was CD4+ or CD8+ T cells sorted from blood, taken in a trial of the OX40 agonist ivuxolimab. This chain's CDR3 is CASSRDGGSTDTQYF. CDR3 in DNA: TGTGCCAGCAGCCGCGACGGGGGGAGCACAGATACGCAGTATTTT.